Listed below are T cell receptor beta chains from one sample, sequenced in a study of blood T cell repertoires in COVID-19. The repertoire was sequenced with immunoSEQ multiplex PCR; TCRdb's copy has only in-frame clones and lacks some. This repertoire shows 15,000 to 20,000 clones, more than 85% found once; its top ten account for roughly 5.7%. The sample comprised peripheral blood. All receptors derive from a human donor in a cohort sampled during active COVID-19. The CDR3 runs from the conserved cysteine through the conserved F or W. Fields, in order: D gene, clone size, J gene, V gene, CDR3 protein. The D gene is left open where the match is weak. Clone sizes are given selectively: once, few, many, or a class where the clone is expanded.

.,once,TRBJ2-1,TRBV13,CASSARDSSYEQFF
TRBD2,.,TRBJ2-3,TRBV5-4,CASSLAGRENTQYF
.,.,TRBJ2-3,TRBV7-2,CASSQTYTDTQYF
TRBD1,.,TRBJ2-2,TRBV19,CASRYGQGAITGELFF
.,.,TRBJ1-1,TRBV9,CASSVVGRGTEAFF
.,.,TRBJ2-2,TRBV4-1,CATYNTGELFF
.,.,TRBJ1-4,TRBV10-2,CASTPSHLGEKLFF
.,once,TRBJ2-7,TRBV7-3,CASSLQPRGYEQYF
TRBD2,.,TRBJ2-5,TRBV24-1,CATSDLGLPQETQYF
.,.,TRBJ1-1,TRBV25-1,CASSVEGVGTEAFF
TRBD1,.,TRBJ1-1,TRBV5-1,CASTDRGGYTEAFF
.,.,TRBJ2-3,TRBV11-3,CASSPALSTDTQYF
.,.,TRBJ2-1,TRBV19,CASSIGPGGHNEQFF
.,.,TRBJ1-4,TRBV28,CASGRQGEVGWEKLFF
TRBD1,.,TRBJ2-1,TRBV6-5,CASSYSIQGVVNEQFF
.,.,TRBJ1-1,TRBV28,CASSSQVTNTEAFF
.,.,TRBJ2-1,TRBV4-1,CASSQTGGRAWNEQFF
TRBD1,.,TRBJ1-5,TRBV6-1,CASSERGTGYSNQPQHF
.,.,TRBJ1-3,TRBV11-2,CASSLDGPGGNTIYF
TRBD1,.,TRBJ1-5,TRBV5-1,CASSLTGSREPQHF
.,once,TRBJ1-5,TRBV19,CASSVRLEGYSNQPQHF
TRBD1,once,TRBJ2-2,TRBV19,CASRTGGTGELFF
.,.,TRBJ1-5,TRBV10-3,CAISDSNSTENNQPQHF
TRBD1,.,TRBJ1-1,TRBV27,CASSKGDRKNTEAFF
.,.,TRBJ1-2,TRBV28,CASSLVQVVHGYTF
.,once,TRBJ1-5,TRBV7-2,CASSPGDGPRNQPQHF
.,.,TRBJ1-2,TRBV6-5,CASSYPGGYGYTF
TRBD1,.,TRBJ1-6,TRBV6-5,CASPRGEGANSPLHF
.,.,TRBJ2-1,TRBV30,CAWTELPGNEQFF
TRBD2,.,TRBJ2-7,TRBV29-1,CSVERASGSDEQYF
.,.,TRBJ2-1,TRBV18,CASSLRDTLNNEQFF
.,.,TRBJ2-1,TRBV6-2/TRBV6-3,CASSYGTKGGNEQFF
.,.,TRBJ1-2,TRBV7-2,CASGALLGYGYTF
.,.,TRBJ2-5,TRBV5-6,CASSLRQGPRETQYF
.,.,TRBJ2-7,TRBV11-1,CASSLGEASYEQYF
.,.,TRBJ2-7,TRBV11-2,CASSPVRGPPGGGAYEQYF
TRBD1,.,TRBJ1-2,TRBV28,CASSFRDRGVYTF
TRBD2,.,TRBJ2-1,TRBV5-1,CASSLTSGGEYNEQFF
TRBD2,once,TRBJ2-1,TRBV3-1/TRBV3-2,CASSQAGLRGRALVEQFF
TRBD1,.,TRBJ2-7,TRBV6-5,CASSPGTGLSYEQYF
.,.,TRBJ2-3,TRBV11-2,CASSPFAGLFQTDTQYF
TRBD2,.,TRBJ2-3,TRBV4-2,CASSPLGTSGSERSTDTQYF
.,.,TRBJ1-2,TRBV9,CASSASLQGIVGYTF
.,.,TRBJ2-3,TRBV30,CAWSPTMGEEDTQYF
TRBD1,few,TRBJ1-4,TRBV30,CAWSNTGQGVGKLFF
.,.,TRBJ2-7,TRBV15,CATSREGRGVPYEQYF
TRBD2,.,TRBJ2-3,TRBV11-2,CASSRGAGGPGDTQYF
.,.,TRBJ2-7,TRBV4-3,CASSQSTSRGSYEQYF
.,once,TRBJ2-1,TRBV27,CASRSGQHPYNEQFF
TRBD2,.,TRBJ2-2,TRBV6-5,CASSFRVTSAGELFF
.,once,TRBJ2-7,TRBV19,CASSMGSRRHDGYEQYF